Below, one T cell receptor beta chain is given with its context. Antigen: not known. The data were taken from a study of T-cell memory formation after mild COVID-19. Across the whole study: There were largely donor-specific TCR clusters. Study-wide findings and caveats: Pre-infection memory carried some responding clones, suggesting that cross-reactive memory joined. Whether second-wave clones peaking at day 37 were SARS-CoV-2 specific went unconfirmed.

The CDR3 is 16 residues long. The V gene end was trimmed by 3 bases and the J gene end by 5 bases; junction bases not matched to a gene: 10. Constant-segment primers were used for 5'RACE, and the resulting TCR alpha and TCR beta cDNA libraries carried sample barcodes and UMIs. MiXCR was run by TCRdb on the 5' RACE reads, yielding one entry per CDR3 protein. Of about 560,000 distinct CDR3 sequences listed, roughly 17% were seen once; the top ten hold about 8.6%. The sequence derives from an adult woman who had mild COVID-19 (a few samples of this study predate the infection). Cell type and time point are not known. The gene calls are TRBV12-3 or TRBV12-4 and TRBJ2-5; TRBD2 matches at 9 bases. The sample was PBMCs or a T cell subset sorted from them (not recorded which). The CDR3 nucleotides read TGTGCCAGCAGTTTCATAGCGGGGGTTCGTTGGGAGACCCAGTACTTC. It encodes CASSFIAGVRWETQYF.